This entry lists 4 T cell receptor beta chains sequenced from one sample in a study of blood T cell repertoires in COVID-19. Measured with immunoSEQ multiplex PCR; TCRdb has only the in-frame clones, and not every one. The sample lists approximately 280,000 clones; 88% were seen once. The material sequenced was peripheral blood. Receptor source: a man aged 18 to 29 with active or convalescent COVID-19.

The V and J genes are TRBV3-1 (or the pseudogene TRBV3-2) and TRBJ2-5, with TRBD2 identical over 9 bases. This CDR3 is built from 16 residues. V trimming: 0 bases; J trimming: 4 bases; junction bases outside the gene matches: 6. Per germline, CDR1 LGHDT and CDR2 YNNKEL (reference sequence). The CDR3, as DNA: TGTGCCAGCAGCCAAGAGGAGGCGGGGGGGCCAGAGACCCAGTACTTC. It encodes CASSQEEAGGPETQYF.

V is TRBV5-4 and J is TRBJ2-7; 9 bases map to TRBD1. The CDR3 runs to 16 residues. Per the germline V gene, CDR1 is SGHNT and CDR2 is YYREEE (reference sequence). With V trimmed by 4 bases and J by 6 bases, 14 bases remained unmatched. The CDR3 region is CASSSGIGTGIGEQYF. Here the CDR3 DNA reads TGTGCCAGCAGCAGCGGAATAGGGACAGGGATTGGCGAGCAGTACTTC.

This clone was seen ten or more times. This chain connects TRBV6-5 to TRBJ2-5; 7 nucleotides agree with TRBD2. J was trimmed by 5 bases and V by 0 bases; bases with no gene match: 9. This CDR3 has 16 residues. The V gene's germline CDR1 is MNHEY and CDR2 SVGAGI. This CDR3 is CASSYSGGSGSETQYF. The CDR3 DNA sequence: TGTGCCAGCAGTTACTCGGGGGGGAGCGGGTCGGAGACCCAGTACTTC.

The rearrangement uses TRBV7-9 and TRBJ2-7, with D maybe TRBD2 (5 bases). V lost 1 base to trimming and J lost 2 bases, with 9 bases between them. The CDR3 totals 14 residues. Germline V gene data show CDR1 as SEHNR and CDR2 as FQNEAQ (reference sequence). The chain's CDR3 is CASSLGGNPYEQYF. The CDR3 nucleotides read TGTGCCAGCAGCTTAGGAGGGAACCCCTACGAGCAGTACTTC. The whole variable domain, filled in from reference TRBV7-9 and TRBJ2-7, reads DTGVSQNPRHKITKRGQNVTFRCDPISEHNRLYWYRQTLGQGPEFLTYFQNEAQLEKSRLLSDRFSAERPKGSFSTLEIQRTEQGDSAMYLCASSLGGNPYEQYFGPGTRLTVT.